Listed below are T cell receptor beta chains from one sample, sequenced in a study of blood T cells in healthy people across ages. TCRdb analysed the 5' RACE reads with MiXCR anew, one entry per CDR3 protein. The data hold approximately 360,000 distinct CDR3 sequences, with about 52% observed a single time. What was sequenced was blood. Every receptor here comes from a man aged 60-69 years in good health. Both conserved end residues are part of each CDR3. Each record gives: V gene, J gene, D gene, clone size, CDR3 protein, CDR3 DNA. A D gene is named only where the DNA matches it firmly. Not all rows give a size; the values are once, few, many and, for expanded clones, a class.

>TRBV20-1|TRBJ1-5|NA|NA
CSARGGGNHQPQHF
TGCAGTGCTAGAGGCGGGGGGAATCATCAGCCCCAGCATTTT
>TRBV7-2|TRBJ2-7|TRBD1|NA
CASSLTGYYEQYF
TGTGCCAGCAGTTTGACAGGGTACTACGAGCAGTACTTC
>TRBV5-6|TRBJ2-3|TRBD2|few
CASTLGLATDTQYF
TGTGCCAGCACCCTCGGACTAGCGACAGATACGCAGTATTTT
>TRBV12-3/TRBV12-4|TRBJ1-6|NA|NA
CAIAPSYNSPLHF
TGTGCCATTGCGCCCTCCTATAATTCACCCCTCCACTTT
>TRBV20-1|TRBJ2-7|TRBD2|NA
CSARDLSGLALSYEQYF
TGCAGTGCTAGAGATCTCTCGGGACTAGCGCTATCCTACGAGCAGTACTTC
>TRBV5-1|TRBJ2-1|TRBD2|NA
CASSTERLAVEEQFF
TGCGCCAGCAGCACCGAACGACTAGCCGTTGAAGAGCAGTTCTTC
>TRBV4-1|TRBJ2-7|TRBD2|NA
CASSQISSGAKSSYEQYF
TGCGCCAGCAGCCAGATATCTAGCGGGGCGAAGAGCTCCTACGAGCAGTACTTC
>TRBV7-9|TRBJ2-6|NA|NA
CASSSPGLLSGANVPTF
TGTGCCAGCAGCTCTCCGGGTCTTCTGTCTGGGGCCAACGTCCCGACTTTC
>TRBV6-2/TRBV6-3|TRBJ1-1|NA|NA
CASSYRAEAFF
TGTGCCAGCAGTTACCGGGCTGAAGCTTTCTTT
>TRBV11-2|TRBJ1-5|TRBD1|few
CASSLGGTGNQPQHF
TGTGCCAGCAGCTTAGGTGGGACAGGGAATCAGCCCCAGCATTTT
>TRBV20-1|TRBJ2-3|TRBD2|NA
CSARARLAGASADTQYF
TGCAGTGCTAGAGCCCGACTAGCGGGGGCTTCAGCGGATACGCAGTATTTT